This TCR beta chain was identified during a study of blood T cell repertoires in COVID-19. About the study: Acute and convalescent COVID-19 specimens originated in the United States, Italy and Spain. The analysed material was cDNA or gDNA that came from T cells, B-cell-depleted T cells, or PBMCs.

Followed longitudinally, the Seattle patients had been enrolled during active infection. Per the original data handling: The assay estimated nucleated cells by amplifying reference gene primers. Here immunoSEQ multiplex PCR was the method, and the copy in TCRdb shows in-frame clones only, minus some. D and trimming come from the DNA, and the V and J calls and clone size come from that table. The profile shows over 450,000 clones, less than 90% of them singletons. J was trimmed by 4 bases and V by 5 bases; bases with no gene match: 5. CDR3 length equals 14 residues. CDR1 and CDR2 (germline): LNHDA, SQIVND (reference sequence).

The TCR sequence derives from a woman aged 45-65 years with COVID-19, enrolled during active disease. This chain connects TRBV19 to TRBJ2-7; TRBD1 matches 10 bases. Sequencing was done on a sample of peripheral blood. The CDR3 region is CASSFGTGAYEQYF. The CDR3 DNA follows: TGTGCCAGTAGTTTTGGGACAGGGGCATACGAGCAGTACTTC.